This TCR beta chain is drawn from a study of blood T cells in healthy people across ages. Study-wide results and caveats: The long-lived group displayed more naive CD4+ cells, plus higher diversity, than the aged donors did. TCR beta diversity, measured per million T cells, fell in a roughly linear way with age.

A J-beta primer mix and a sample-barcoded 5' primer were used in a second PCR of roughly 6 to 12 cycles. Tagging of each cDNA molecule was performed by a template-switch adaptor with 12 random nucleotides. TCRdb redid the calling of the 5' RACE reads with MiXCR, one entry per CDR3 protein. The repertoire holds around 1,800,000 distinct CDR3 sequences, roughly two fifths seen once, with under 30% in the top ten. This CDR3 spans 14 amino acids. CDR1 SGHTA and CDR2 FQGNSA come from the germline V gene. This clonotype was counted only a few times. Its cognate antigen is unknown. The junction differs from germline at one of its ends, possibly a read error. The study recruited healthy Caucasian donors from Russia who were aged about 6 to 95.

The receptor comes from a human donor in good health. Sequencing was performed on blood. This rearrangement joins TRBV7-2 to TRBJ2-7; tentative D call: TRBD1 (5 bases). The CDR3 region has the DNA TGTGCCAGCAACTTAGCAGGGCTAAGGGACGAGCAGTACTTC. Residues: CASNLAGLRDEQYF. Drawing the rest from reference TRBV7-2 and TRBJ2-7, the complete variable domain is GAGVSQSPSNKVTEKGKDVELRCDPISGHTALYWYRQSLGQGLEFLIYFQGNSAPDKSGLPSDRFSAERTGGSVSTLTIQRTQQEDSAVYLCASNLAGLRDEQYFGPGTRLTVT.